The clone carrying this T cell receptor (beta chain) appeared a single time. Its antigen is not identified. The CDR3 sequence is 11 residues long. Germline lookup yields CDR1 LNHDA and CDR2 SQIVND (reference sequence). The iRepertoire nested amplicon-rescue multiplex PCR amplified TCR alpha and beta CDR3s from RNA. For one-step reverse transcription and amplification, 100-400 ng of tissue mRNA or PBMC total RNA was used. TCRdb redid the calling of the multiplex PCR reads with MiXCR, one entry per CDR3 protein. The sample contains over 130,000 distinct CDR3 sequences, about 39% of which appear only once. This entry belongs to a study of glioma-infiltrating T cells. Study-wide results and caveats: Above-expected tissue-blood divergence occurred in all gliomas, most in low-grade ones.

The chain has TRBV19 and TRBJ2-5, with D unclear. The closer fit of TRBJ2-1 to the DNA end suggests the J call may be wrong. The specimen sequenced was glioma tissue, nonneoplastic brain tissue, or PBMCs (not recorded which). This sequence was found in a human donor with low-grade glioma or glioblastoma, undergoing nonglioma brain surgery, or in good health (not recorded which). The CDR3 loop is CASRRRNEQFF. In nucleotides, the CDR3 is TGTGCCAGCCGGAGAAGGAATGAGCAGTTCTTC.